One sample yielded the 3 T cell receptor beta chains listed below, sequenced in a study of OX40 agonist ivuxolimab in advanced cancers. Libraries were prepared by immunoSEQ multiplex PCR; TCRdb keeps only in-frame clonotypes and omits some of them. The repertoire holds about 100,000 clones, roughly 95% seen once, with 2% in the top ten. The specimen was CD4+ or CD8+ T cells sorted from blood, collected in a trial of the OX40 agonist ivuxolimab. These receptors came from an adult with an advanced solid tumor such as melanoma, head and neck, liver or kidney cancer.

This chain uses TRBV2 with TRBJ2-2; 7 bases map to TRBD1. The CDR3 covers 12 residues. The V gene's germline CDR1 is SNHLY and CDR2 FYNNEI. The junction had 2 bases not matched to a gene; V was cut back by 9 bases and J by 4 bases. The CDR3 region is CARDRFTGELFF. The CDR3 region has the DNA TGTGCCAGGGACAGGTTCACCGGGGAGCTGTTTTTT.

This clone was detected once. The rearrangement joins TRBV5-6 to TRBJ1-6, with D perhaps matching TRBD1 (5 bases). Germline lookup yields CDR1 SGHDT and CDR2 YYEEEE. V lost 6 bases and J 5 bases, leaving 12 bases between the germline ends. The CDR3 has 14 amino acids. The CDR3 loop is CASIPLGHNSPLHF. CDR3 nucleotides: TGTGCCAGCATTCCTTTGGGACATAATTCACCCCTCCACTTT.

This clone is a singleton in its sample. This chain joins TRBV27 and TRBJ2-1; 10 bases agree with TRBD2. Germline V gene data show CDR1 as MNHEY and CDR2 as SMNVEV (reference sequence). The CDR3 is 15 amino acids. Trimming cost V 6 bases and J 5 bases; bases outside gene matches: 7. The CDR3 sequence is CASSLGLASDNEQFF. The CDR3 bases are TGTGCCAGCAGCCTGGGACTAGCGTCCGACAATGAGCAGTTCTTC.